This is a list of T cell receptor beta chains from one sample in a study of CD8 T cells in ankylosing spondylitis. From the 5' RACE reads, TCRdb called clonotypes with MiXCR, one entry per CDR3 protein. Of under 170,000 distinct CDR3 sequences listed, around 43% were seen once; the top ten hold about 15%. Sequencing was performed on synovial fluid, either unsorted or a sorted T cell fraction (not recorded which). These receptors originate from a male donor with ankylosing spondylitis. CDR3s include the opening cysteine and the closing phenylalanine or tryptophan. The D gene is left open where the match is weak. Size is omitted from some rows. Given values are once, few, many or a class for expanded clones.

D: .; J: TRBJ1-1; V: TRBV5-6; size: few; CDR3: CASSDTNHEAFF
D: .; J: TRBJ2-7; V: TRBV28; size: .; CDR3: CASSFWGTSYEQYF
D: .; J: TRBJ2-3; V: TRBV28; size: .; CDR3: CASSPRVEPTDTQYF
D: TRBD2; J: TRBJ2-1; V: TRBV18; size: .; CDR3: CASSPRLAGRYEQFF
D: TRBD2; J: TRBJ2-3; V: TRBV14; size: .; CDR3: CASSLTLAGIFTDTQYF
D: TRBD1; J: TRBJ1-5; V: TRBV4-2; size: .; CDR3: CASSQGLGWVTGEFNQPQHF
D: .; J: TRBJ2-7; V: TRBV29-1; size: .; CDR3: CSVQDPLRWGAPYEQYF
D: TRBD2; J: TRBJ2-3; V: TRBV12-3/TRBV12-4; size: many; CDR3: CASRSSAGGTTDTQYF
D: TRBD1; J: TRBJ2-5; V: TRBV4-2; size: .; CDR3: CASSLSGQASGETQYF
D: TRBD2; J: TRBJ2-2; V: TRBV9; size: few; CDR3: CASSVSGGAVTGELFF
D: TRBD1; J: TRBJ1-2; V: TRBV20-1; size: few; CDR3: CSALAAGTADGYTF
D: .; J: TRBJ1-2; V: TRBV3-1; size: .; CDR3: CASSQDWADNYGYTF
D: TRBD2; J: TRBJ2-1; V: TRBV20-1; size: few; CDR3: CSAAAGGDHNEQFF
D: TRBD1; J: TRBJ1-2; V: TRBV10-3; size: few; CDR3: CAISDSGTGGYLYGYTF
D: .; J: TRBJ1-2; V: TRBV4-3; size: few; CDR3: CASSQGEQGYGYTF
D: TRBD2; J: TRBJ2-1; V: TRBV5-1; size: .; CDR3: CASSFSAGGITYNEQFF
D: .; J: TRBJ2-3; V: TRBV20-1; size: few; CDR3: CSARRAYQDTQYF
D: .; J: TRBJ2-7; V: TRBV3-1; size: few; CDR3: CASSLHAGFPLYEQYF
D: .; J: TRBJ2-7; V: TRBV6-1; size: many; CDR3: CASSEEFVQDLVF
D: TRBD2; J: TRBJ2-1; V: TRBV27; size: many; CDR3: CASSLGTSGSNEQFF
D: .; J: TRBJ2-1; V: TRBV4-1; size: .; CDR3: CASSQGSRANEQFF
D: .; J: TRBJ1-1; V: TRBV10-3; size: .; CDR3: CAISEERGRNTEAFF
D: .; J: TRBJ2-1; V: TRBV5-6; size: .; CDR3: CASSSKTAHYNEQFF
D: .; J: TRBJ2-7; V: TRBV28; size: .; CDR3: CASSPRPSYEQYF
D: .; J: TRBJ1-2; V: TRBV12-3/TRBV12-4; size: few; CDR3: CASSLVGTVEYGYTF
D: TRBD1; J: TRBJ1-2; V: TRBV29-1; size: .; CDR3: CSARGGGYGYTF
D: TRBD1; J: TRBJ1-1; V: TRBV12-3/TRBV12-4; size: few; CDR3: CASSWGQGACGTEAFF
D: .; J: TRBJ1-1; V: TRBV12-3/TRBV12-4; size: many; CDR3: CASSTDLRRTEAFF
D: .; J: TRBJ1-1; V: TRBV6-5; size: few; CDR3: CASSYGGSDTEAFF
D: .; J: TRBJ2-3; V: TRBV12-3/TRBV12-4; size: .; CDR3: CASSFWYGITDTQYF
D: .; J: TRBJ2-7; V: TRBV10-3; size: few; CDR3: CAISESKGSAYEQYF
D: TRBD1; J: TRBJ2-2; V: TRBV25-1; size: few; CDR3: CASIIWTGFANTGELFF
D: .; J: TRBJ2-2; V: TRBV7-9; size: few; CDR3: CAGKDLDGTGELFF
D: .; J: TRBJ2-1; V: TRBV20-1; size: .; CDR3: CSAPCGRLDYNEQFF
D: TRBD2; J: TRBJ2-2; V: TRBV4-3; size: few; CDR3: CASSQIAGVTGVTGELFF
D: .; J: TRBJ1-5; V: TRBV5-1; size: .; CDR3: CASIVRVDQPQHF
D: TRBD2; J: TRBJ2-7; V: TRBV5-5; size: .; CDR3: CASRHLAGVSYEQYF
D: TRBD1; J: TRBJ2-2; V: TRBV12-3/TRBV12-4; size: .; CDR3: CASSTTGITGELFF
D: .; J: TRBJ2-1; V: TRBV11-3; size: few; CDR3: CASSLDRRSNEQFF
D: .; J: TRBJ1-2; V: TRBV20-1; size: .; CDR3: CSARQGSGGYTF
D: .; J: TRBJ2-7; V: TRBV7-9; size: .; CDR3: CASSSPVAQEQYF
D: TRBD2; J: TRBJ2-1; V: TRBV4-1; size: many; CDR3: CASSPGTSGGNNEQFF
D: TRBD1; J: TRBJ1-6; V: TRBV20-1; size: .; CDR3: CSARTGESPLHF
D: TRBD2; J: TRBJ2-1; V: TRBV12-3/TRBV12-4; size: .; CDR3: CASRSGLAGNEQFF
D: .; J: TRBJ2-2; V: TRBV4-3; size: few; CDR3: CASSPLAHAFLTGELFF
D: .; J: TRBJ2-5; V: TRBV4-1; size: .; CDR3: CASSQAIQETQYF
D: .; J: TRBJ2-4; V: TRBV2; size: few; CDR3: CASRTTKVAKNIQYF
D: .; J: TRBJ1-2; V: TRBV10-2; size: .; CDR3: CASSELIRAPRGYTF
D: .; J: TRBJ1-6; V: TRBV15; size: .; CDR3: CATSSTPWGYNSPLHF
D: .; J: TRBJ2-3; V: TRBV9; size: .; CDR3: CASSVGWGARTDTQYF
D: TRBD2; J: TRBJ2-1; V: TRBV12-3/TRBV12-4; size: many; CDR3: CASSPPGTSGTYNEQFF
D: TRBD2; J: TRBJ2-7; V: TRBV6-5; size: .; CDR3: CASSYSLTSGYEQYF